These 27 T cell receptor beta chains came from one sample sequenced in a study of T-cell memory formation after mild COVID-19. TCRdb re-called the 5' RACE reads with MiXCR, one entry per CDR3 protein. The sample holds approximately 480,000 distinct CDR3 sequences, roughly 20% seen once. Sequencing was performed on PBMCs or a T cell subset sorted from them (not recorded which). These receptor sequences come from an adult woman who had mild COVID-19 (a few samples of this study predate the infection). Cell type and time point are not known.

The chain is built from TRBV19 and TRBJ1-5; 10 bases fit TRBD1. J was trimmed by 5 bases and V by 2 bases; bases with no gene match: 3. The CDR3 spans 15 residues. Per germline, CDR1 LNHDA and CDR2 SQIVND (reference sequence). The CDR3: CASSILDRGDQPQHF. CDR3 DNA sequence: TGTGCCAGTAGTATACTGGACAGGGGGGATCAGCCCCAGCATTTT.

The chain uses TRBV9 and TRBJ2-3, with D hard to call. The CDR3 covers 15 residues. Germline loops: CDR1 SGDLS, CDR2 YYNGEE. V lost 0 bases and J 2 bases, leaving 10 bases between the germline ends. This chain's CDR3 is CASSVAASSTDTQYF. CDR3 sequence (DNA): TGTGCCAGCAGCGTAGCGGCGTCTTCCACAGATACGCAGTATTTT.

This clonotype was picked up one time. The rearrangement links TRBV5-6 to TRBJ1-2, with 7 positions matching TRBD1. Germline CDR1 is SGHDT and CDR2 is YYEEEE. CDR3 length: 12 residues. Trimming took 4 bases from V and 7 from J; bases not matched to a gene: 4. The CDR3 DNA reads TGTGCCAGCAGCCGGGACAGCGGTGGCTACACCTTC. Amino acids: CASSRDSGGYTF.

The V gene is TRBV29-1, the J gene TRBJ1-1; D gene uncertain. Trimming stripped 5 bases from V and 0 bases from J, with 13 bases between. CDR1 and CDR2 (germline): SQVTM, ANQGSEA. This CDR3 is built from 14 residues. The CDR3 is CSVRPTYMNTEAFF. The CDR3 nucleotides read TGCAGCGTTAGGCCAACCTATATGAACACTGAAGCTTTCTTT.

The CDR3 protein is CASSSGPSYNEQFF. CDR3 nucleotides: TGCGCCAGCAGCTCGGGACCGTCCTACAATGAGCAGTTCTTC. The rearrangement uses TRBV5-1 and TRBJ2-1, with D perhaps assigned TRBD1 or TRBD2 (5 bases each). With 3 bases removed from V and 1 base from J, the gap between germline ends came to 8 bases. CDR1 and CDR2 (germline): SGHRS, YFSETQ. The CDR3 is 14 residues long.

This clonotype has more than one count but fewer than ten. The V gene is TRBV6-2 or TRBV6-3, the J gene TRBJ2-5; D is unclear. The germline CDR1 and CDR2 sequences are MNHEY and SVGEGT. Trimming stripped 0 bases from V and 3 bases from J, with 2 bases between. CDR3 size: 12 residues. CDR3 sequence (DNA): TGTGCCAGCAGTTACTCGGAAGAGACCCAGTACTTC. Its protein is CASSYSEETQYF.

The chain links TRBV3-1 to TRBJ1-1; TRBD1 agrees at 8 bases. Trimming cost V 3 bases and J 3 bases; bases outside gene matches: 6. The CDR3 is 15 residues long. CDR1 is LGHDT and CDR2 is YNNKEL in the germline V gene (reference sequence). CDR3 protein: CASSHLDRDDTEAFF. CDR3 coding DNA: TGTGCCAGCAGCCACCTGGACAGGGACGACACTGAAGCTTTCTTT.

This clonotype occurred a few times. This sequence joins TRBV4-1 and TRBJ2-3; 9 bases agree with TRBD2. This CDR3 comprises 20 residues. Germline CDR1 is MGHRA and CDR2 is YSYEKL. V shed 4 bases and J 1 base; nucleotides not matched to a gene: 18. Here the CDR3 reads CASSLTPSGGLARGTDTQYF. Written as DNA, the CDR3 is TGCGCCAGCAGCCTCACTCCATCGGGGGGACTAGCTCGGGGCACAGATACGCAGTATTTT.

This clonotype has a handful of counts. V gene TRBV6-1 combines with J gene TRBJ1-2, with D possibly being TRBD1 (6 bases). This CDR3 is 18 amino acids long. Trimming removed 4 bases at V and 0 bases at J, with 21 bases between. The V gene's germline CDR1 is MNHNS and CDR2 SASEGT. The CDR3 DNA reads as TGTGCCAGCAGTGCTACGCCGACATTGGCAGGGGCTAACTATGGCTACACCTTC. Encoded protein: CASSATPTLAGANYGYTF.

The chain carries TRBV20-1 and TRBJ2-1, with 7 bases fitting TRBD2. The CDR3 is 16 amino acids. Trimming at V came to 2 bases and at J to 7 bases, leaving 14 bases not matched to a gene. Germline-derived CDR1 and CDR2 are DFQATT and SNEGSKA (reference sequence). The CDR3 DNA reads as TGCAGTGCTAGAACGGTTGAGAGCGGGATGGGGAATGAGCAGTTCTTC. This encodes CSARTVESGMGNEQFF.

This clonotype turned up a few times. The genes are TRBV7-2 and TRBJ2-1; D gene unclear. Germline V gene data show CDR1 as SGHTA and CDR2 as FQGNSA. The CDR3 is 16 residues long. Trimming took off 2 bases at V and 0 bases at J, with 11 bases between the two ends. The CDR3 reads CASSLLGRSSYNEQFF. CDR3 coding DNA: TGTGCCAGCAGCTTACTCGGCAGGAGCTCCTACAATGAGCAGTTCTTC.

This clonotype occurred a few times. The chain links TRBV9 to TRBJ2-2, with 9 bases matching TRBD1. The CDR3 length is 18 residues. Trimming cost V 0 bases and J 4 bases; bases outside gene matches: 10. Looked up from germline, CDR1 is SGDLS and CDR2 is YYNGEE. CDR3 nucleotides: TGTGCCAGCAGCGTAGTAGGCTGGGGGACAGGGCCCACCGGGGAGCTGTTTTTT. Protein: CASSVVGWGTGPTGELFF.

The chain recombines TRBV7-3 with TRBJ2-7; D not resolved. The CDR3 contains 15 residues. Trimming removed 1 base from V and 4 bases from J, with 14 bases in between. Germline CDR1 SGHTA, CDR2 FQGTGA. CDR3 sequence: CASSLNSGRLYEQYF. The DNA of the CDR3 is TGTGCCAGCAGCTTAAACTCCGGGCGTTTATACGAGCAGTACTTC. Together with reference TRBV7-3 and TRBJ2-7, the CDR3 gives the full variable domain: GAGVSQTPSNKVTEKGKYVELRCDPISGHTALYWYRQSLGQGPEFLIYFQGTGAADDSGLPNDRFFAVRPEGSVSTLKIQRTERGDSAVYLCASSLNSGRLYEQYFGPGTRLTVT.

This clonotype occurred a few times. The gene calls are TRBV7-2 and TRBJ2-7, with D perhaps matching TRBD2 (6 bases). CDR1 is SGHTA and CDR2 is FQGNSA in the germline V gene. The germline V and J ends were trimmed by 0 bases and 3 bases, with 9 bases remaining between them. This CDR3 is 14 amino acids long. CDR3 region: CASSLASGNYEQYF. The CDR3 region has the DNA TGTGCCAGCAGCTTAGCTAGCGGAAACTACGAGCAGTACTTC.

In this sample, this clonotype turned up a few times. The rearrangement links TRBV2 to TRBJ2-7, with 9 bases identical to TRBD1. Germline values: CDR1 SNHLY, CDR2 FYNNEI. J lost 3 bases, V lost 2 bases, and 8 bases had no gene match. The CDR3 loop spans 16 amino acids. The CDR3 nucleotides read TGTGCCAGCAGTGAAACTATGGGACAGGGATACTACGAGCAGTACTTC. Translated, it gives CASSETMGQGYYEQYF.

This clonotype was counted only a few times. J is TRBJ1-2 and V is TRBV6-1, with D possibly being TRBD1 (6 bases). V was shortened by 3 bases and J by 4 bases, with 9 bases between the two germline ends. Looked up from germline, CDR1 is MNHNS and CDR2 is SASEGT. The CDR3 has 13 amino acids. This chain's CDR3 is CASSEDSFYGYTF. CDR3 nucleotide sequence: TGTGCCAGCAGTGAGGACAGTTTCTATGGCTACACCTTC.

This clonotype was observed a handful of times. The rearrangement joins TRBV7-9 to TRBJ1-1, with 8 bases lining up with TRBD1. This CDR3 contains 13 residues. V was clipped by 1 base and J by 7 bases; unmatched bases: 2. Germline V gene data show CDR1 as SEHNR and CDR2 as FQNEAQ (reference sequence). The CDR3 region has the DNA TGTGCCAGCAGCTTAGGGGACAGGCTTGAAGCTTTCTTT. As protein: CASSLGDRLEAFF.

The rearrangement joins TRBV29-1 to TRBJ2-7; 8 bases align to TRBD2. V shed 3 bases, J shed 2 bases, and the junction held 6 bases outside the gene matches. The CDR3 sequence is 14 residues long. Germline CDR1 and CDR2: SQVTM and ANQGSEA. This CDR3 is CSVDMIAGPYEQYF. CDR3 sequence (DNA): TGCAGCGTTGATATGATAGCGGGGCCCTACGAGCAGTACTTC.

This clonotype has a handful of counts. The chain uses TRBV18 and TRBJ2-1, with a possible D match to TRBD2 (6 bases). The CDR3 is 14 amino acids. The germline V gene has CDR1 KGHSH and CDR2 LQKENI. The V gene lost 4 bases and the J gene lost 7 bases, with 14 bases spanning the gap. In DNA, the CDR3 is TGTGCCAGCTCACGTCGCAGGGAGGCGAATGAGCAGTTCTTC. Translating gives CASSRRREANEQFF.

The chain recombines TRBV20-1 with TRBJ2-7, with D possibly matching TRBD2 (6 bases). The CDR3 is 14 amino acids. From germline, CDR1 is DFQATT and CDR2 SNEGSKA (reference sequence). V lost 0 bases to trimming and J lost 4 bases, with 13 bases between them. Here the CDR3 reads CSARDTGLRYEQYF. CDR3 coding DNA: TGCAGTGCTAGAGATACGGGACTGCGATACGAGCAGTACTTC.

The rearrangement links TRBV20-1 to TRBJ2-7; D may be TRBD1 or TRBD2 (5 bases each). There are 12 residues in the CDR3. Germline-derived CDR1 and CDR2 are DFQATT and SNEGSKA (reference sequence). V was cut by 4 bases and J by 7 bases, with 14 bases left in between. The CDR3 region has the DNA TGCAGTGCTACCCGAGGGGCCGGGGAGCAGTACTTC. As protein: CSATRGAGEQYF.

J is TRBJ2-3 and V is TRBV18, with D possibly being TRBD2 (5 bases). The CDR3 is made up of 14 amino acids. V lost 8 bases, J lost 4 bases, and 16 bases lay in between. Germline lookup yields CDR1 KGHSH and CDR2 LQKENI. CDR3: CASRTGLEADTQYF. The CDR3 DNA is TGTGCCAGCAGGACCGGGTTGGAGGCAGATACGCAGTATTTT.

The rearrangement uses TRBV29-1 and TRBJ2-1; D might be TRBD2 (6 bases). CDR1 is SQVTM, CDR2 ANQGSEA, per germline. The germline V and J ends were trimmed by 5 bases and 0 bases, with 11 bases remaining between them. The CDR3 has 14 residues. CDR3 in DNA: TGCAGCGTTTCGAGCGGGCCCTCCTACAATGAGCAGTTCTTC. Translation gives CSVSSGPSYNEQFF.

The chain is built from TRBV9 and TRBJ2-3; 7 bases are a match to TRBD2. The ends lost 3 bases at V and 2 bases at J; junction bases unmatched: 9. Germline loops: CDR1 SGDLS, CDR2 YYNGEE. The CDR3 consists of 16 residues. The CDR3 here is CASSGDPGGNTDTQYF. The CDR3 DNA sequence: TGTGCCAGCAGCGGGGACCCCGGGGGGAACACAGATACGCAGTATTTT.

The CDR3 nucleotides are TGTGCCAGCAGCCAAGGTGATCAGGGAAATCAGCCCCAGCATTTT. This sequence encodes CASSQGDQGNQPQHF. The rearrangement links TRBV4-2 to TRBJ1-5; D perhaps matches TRBD1 (5 bases). Deletions cut 1 base from V and 4 bases from J, with 11 bases between. Germline V gene sequence: CDR1 LGHNA, CDR2 YNFKEQ. This CDR3 has 15 amino acids.

The rearrangement uses TRBV7-9 and TRBJ1-1; D remains unclear. V lost 5 bases and J lost 3, with 10 bases in between. The CDR3 loop spans 13 amino acids. Germline V gives CDR1 SEHNR, CDR2 FQNEAQ (reference sequence). The CDR3 loop reads CASSPKLDTEAFF. CDR3 coding DNA: TGTGCCAGCAGCCCGAAACTGGACACTGAAGCTTTCTTT. Complete variable domain (other parts from reference TRBV7-9 and TRBJ1-1): DTGVSQNPRHKITKRGQNVTFRCDPISEHNRLYWYRQTLGQGPEFLTYFQNEAQLEKSRLLSDRFSAERPKGSFSTLEIQRTEQGDSAMYLCASSPKLDTEAFFGQGTRLTVV.

The CDR3 region is CASTGVNTEAFF. The CDR3 DNA is TGTGCCAGCACAGGGGTGAACACTGAAGCTTTCTTT. The V gene is TRBV7-3, the J gene TRBJ1-1, with D possibly TRBD1 on 6 matching bases. The V and J ends lost 7 bases and 0 bases respectively, with 6 bases between them. The CDR3 spans 12 residues. Germline CDR1 SGHTA, CDR2 FQGTGA.